This T cell receptor beta chain was sequenced for a study of blood T cells in healthy people across ages. Study outcomes and limitations: Per-million-T-cell TCR beta diversity fell roughly linearly with age. A greater number of naive CD4+ cells and higher diversity distinguished long-lived donors from aged donors.

The donors, all healthy, were Caucasians living in Russia, aged 6 to 90. This CDR3 has 14 residues. V was clipped by 7 bases and J by 3 bases; unmatched bases: 11. Looked up from germline, CDR1 is SQVTM and CDR2 is ANQGSEA. With a J-beta primer mix and a sample-barcoded 5' primer, a second PCR ran 7 to 11 cycles. MiXCR was run by TCRdb on the 5' RACE reads, yielding one entry per CDR3 protein. The repertoire consists of 1.5 million to 2 million distinct CDR3 sequences, with approximately 50% occurring once and the leading ten covering around 2.1%. This clonotype was counted between two and nine times. Its antigen remains unidentified.

The source of this sequence is a middle-aged woman in good health. Sequencing was performed on blood. This chain links TRBV29-1 with TRBJ2-7; 8 positions agree with TRBD1. CDR3 nucleotides: TGCAGCGCCAGCTCCGGGACAGGAGGCTACGAGCAGTACTTC. Its protein is CSASSGTGGYEQYF.